The sample holds a few counts of the clone carrying this T cell receptor (beta chain). The ends lost 6 bases at V and 0 bases at J; junction bases unmatched: 16. CDR3 length equals 17 residues. In germline, CDR1 is DFQATT, CDR2 SNEGSKA (reference sequence). The sample is drawn from a study of blood T cells in healthy people across ages. With a J-beta primer mix and a sample-barcoded 5' primer, a second PCR ran 7 to 11 cycles. Sequencing yielded, for each sample, at least 2.5 million paired-end reads carrying CDR3. From the 5' RACE reads, TCRdb called clonotypes with MiXCR, one entry per CDR3 protein. In the table there are 1.2 million to 1.5 million distinct CDR3 sequences, almost 60% of which are singletons.

Sequenced sample: blood. This TCR derives from a man aged 18 to 30 in good health. The chain combines TRBV20-1 with TRBJ2-7, with 8 bases that match TRBD2. For the CDR3, the DNA is TGCAGTGCATCTTCGGTGGTAGCGGGGTTCAGCTCCTACGAGCAGTACTTC. Translation gives CSASSVVAGFSSYEQYF.